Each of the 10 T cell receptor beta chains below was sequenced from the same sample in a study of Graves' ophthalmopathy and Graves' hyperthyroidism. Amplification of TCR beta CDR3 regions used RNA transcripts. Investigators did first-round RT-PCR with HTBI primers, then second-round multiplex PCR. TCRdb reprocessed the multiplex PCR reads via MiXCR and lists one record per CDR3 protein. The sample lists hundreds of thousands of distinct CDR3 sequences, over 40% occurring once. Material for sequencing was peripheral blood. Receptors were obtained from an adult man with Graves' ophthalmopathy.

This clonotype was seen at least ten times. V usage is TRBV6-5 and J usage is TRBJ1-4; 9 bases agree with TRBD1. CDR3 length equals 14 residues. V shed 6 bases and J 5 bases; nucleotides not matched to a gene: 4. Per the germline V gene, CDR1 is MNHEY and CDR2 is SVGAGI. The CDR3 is CASRFGTGNEKLFF. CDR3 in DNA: TGTGCCAGCAGATTCGGGACAGGGAATGAAAAACTGTTTTTT.

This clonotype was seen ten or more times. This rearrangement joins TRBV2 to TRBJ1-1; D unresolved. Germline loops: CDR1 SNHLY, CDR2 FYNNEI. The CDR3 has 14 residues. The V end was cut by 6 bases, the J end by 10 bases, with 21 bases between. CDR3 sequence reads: CASSVQDSGLVAFF. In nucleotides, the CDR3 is TGTGCCAGCAGCGTCCAGGACTCAGGATTAGTAGCTTTCTTT.

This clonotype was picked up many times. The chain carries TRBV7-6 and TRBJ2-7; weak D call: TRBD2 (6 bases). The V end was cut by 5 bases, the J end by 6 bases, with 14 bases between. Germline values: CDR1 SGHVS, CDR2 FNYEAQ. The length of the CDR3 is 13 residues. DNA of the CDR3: TGTGCCAGCAGCCTAGGGCTCGGGGGCGAGCAGTACTTC. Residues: CASSLGLGGEQYF. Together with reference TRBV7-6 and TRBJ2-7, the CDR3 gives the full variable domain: GAGVSQSPRYKVTKRGQDVALRCDPISGHVSLYWYRQALGQGPEFLTYFNYEAQQDKSGLPNDRFSAERPEGSISTLTIQRTEQRDSAMYRCASSLGLGGEQYFGPGTRLTVT.

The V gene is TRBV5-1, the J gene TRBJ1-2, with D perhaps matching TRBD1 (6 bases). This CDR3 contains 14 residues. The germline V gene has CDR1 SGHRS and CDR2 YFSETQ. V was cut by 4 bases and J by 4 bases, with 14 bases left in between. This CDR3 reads CASSLTTGIYGYTF. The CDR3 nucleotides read TGCGCCAGCAGCCTTACTACAGGGATCTATGGCTACACCTTC.

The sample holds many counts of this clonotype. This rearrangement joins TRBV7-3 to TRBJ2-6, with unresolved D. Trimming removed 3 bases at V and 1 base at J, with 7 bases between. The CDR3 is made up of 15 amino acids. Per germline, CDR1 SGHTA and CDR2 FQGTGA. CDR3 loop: CASSLMPSGANVLTF. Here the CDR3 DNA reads TGTGCCAGCAGCTTGATGCCTTCTGGGGCCAACGTCCTGACTTTC.

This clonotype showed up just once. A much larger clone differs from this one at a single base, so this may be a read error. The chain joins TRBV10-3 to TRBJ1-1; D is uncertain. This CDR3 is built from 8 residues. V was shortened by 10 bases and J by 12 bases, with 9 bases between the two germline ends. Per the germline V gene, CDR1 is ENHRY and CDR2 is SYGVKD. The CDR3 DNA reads TGTGCCAGCGGTTTAACTTTCTTT. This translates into CASGLTFF.

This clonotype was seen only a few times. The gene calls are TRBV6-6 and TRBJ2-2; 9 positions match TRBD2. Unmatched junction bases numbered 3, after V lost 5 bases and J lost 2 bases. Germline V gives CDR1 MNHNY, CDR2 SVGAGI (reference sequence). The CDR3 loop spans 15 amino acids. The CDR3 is CASSPSGINTGELFF. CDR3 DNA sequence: TGTGCCAGCAGTCCTAGCGGGATAAACACCGGGGAGCTGTTTTTT.

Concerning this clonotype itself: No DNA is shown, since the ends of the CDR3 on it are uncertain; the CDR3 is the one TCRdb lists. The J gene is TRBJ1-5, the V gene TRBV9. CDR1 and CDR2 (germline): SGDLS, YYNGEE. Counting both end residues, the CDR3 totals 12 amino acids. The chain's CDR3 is CASSVGSGTEHF.

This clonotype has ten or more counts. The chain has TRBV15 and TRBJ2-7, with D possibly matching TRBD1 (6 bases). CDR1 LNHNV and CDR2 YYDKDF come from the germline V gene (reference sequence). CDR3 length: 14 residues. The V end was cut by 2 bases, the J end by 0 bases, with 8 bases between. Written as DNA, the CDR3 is TGTGCCACCAGCAGAACAGGGATCTCCTACGAGCAGTACTTC. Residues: CATSRTGISYEQYF.

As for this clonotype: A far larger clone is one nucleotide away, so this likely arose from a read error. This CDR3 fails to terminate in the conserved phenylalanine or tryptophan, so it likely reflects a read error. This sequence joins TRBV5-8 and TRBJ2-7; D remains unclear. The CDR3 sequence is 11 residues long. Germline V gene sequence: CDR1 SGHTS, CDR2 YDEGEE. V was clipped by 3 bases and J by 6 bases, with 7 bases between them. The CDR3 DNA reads TGTGCCAGCAGCTCTAGTGGCGAGCAGTACTGC. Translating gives CASSSSGEQYC.